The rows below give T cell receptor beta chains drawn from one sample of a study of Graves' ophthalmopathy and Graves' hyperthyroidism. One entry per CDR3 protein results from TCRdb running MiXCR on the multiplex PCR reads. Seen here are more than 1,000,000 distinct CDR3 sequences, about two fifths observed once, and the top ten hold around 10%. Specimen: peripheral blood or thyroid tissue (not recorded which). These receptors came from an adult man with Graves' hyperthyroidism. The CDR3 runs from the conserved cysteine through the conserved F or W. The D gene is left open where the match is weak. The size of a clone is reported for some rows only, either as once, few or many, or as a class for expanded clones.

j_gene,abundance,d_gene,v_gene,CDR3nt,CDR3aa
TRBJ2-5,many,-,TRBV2,TGTGCCAGCAGTGACGGAGAACTAAGCCAAGAGACCCAGTACTTC,CASSDGELSQETQYF
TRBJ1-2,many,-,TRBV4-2,TGTGCCAGCAGCCAAGCGGCAGACTATGGCTACACCTTC,CASSQAADYGYTF
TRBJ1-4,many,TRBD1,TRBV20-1,TGCAGTGCTAGAGATGACAGGGAAGGCGAAAAACTGTTTTTT,CSARDDREGEKLFF
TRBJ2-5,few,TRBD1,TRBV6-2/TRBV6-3,TGTGCCAGCAGTTATCGGCCAGGGGGCCAAGAGACCCAGTACTTC,CASSYRPGGQETQYF
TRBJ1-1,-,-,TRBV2,TGTGCCAGCAGACCCACACAGGGACGAACTGAAGCTTTCTTT,CASRPTQGRTEAFF
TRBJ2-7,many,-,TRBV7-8,TGTGCCAGCAGCTTAGAAGGGGTCTGGGGGACCTACGAGCAGTACTTC,CASSLEGVWGTYEQYF
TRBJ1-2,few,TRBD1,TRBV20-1,TGCAGTGCTCGCAGACCCAGGACAGGGCGAAGTGGCTACACCTTC,CSARRPRTGRSGYTF
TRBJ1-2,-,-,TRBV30,TGTGCCTGGAGTGTACTGGGGGGCTATGGCTACACCTTC,CAWSVLGGYGYTF
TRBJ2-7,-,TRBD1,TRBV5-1,TGCGCCAGCAGCTTGGGCCCTCCCGGGACAGGGGCCTACGAGCAGTACTTC,CASSLGPPGTGAYEQYF
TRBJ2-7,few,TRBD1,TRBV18,TGTGCCAGCTCGCCCGAGACAGGGTACGAGCAGTACTTC,CASSPETGYEQYF
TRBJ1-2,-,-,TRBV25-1,TGTGCCACCAACCAGGCTCCTATAAGGGGAGACTATGGCTACACCTTC,CATNQAPIRGDYGYTF
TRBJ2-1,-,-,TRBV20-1,TGCAGTGCTAGCCAGGGAGGCAATGAGCAGTTCTTC,CSASQGGNEQFF
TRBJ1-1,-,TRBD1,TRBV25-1,TGTGCCTGCAGTGCTAATTCCAGGGGGCCGGGAACTGAAGCTTTCTTT,CACSANSRGPGTEAFF
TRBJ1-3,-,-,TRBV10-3,TGTGCCATCAGTGAGCGGTTTCCAGGCGACTCTGGAAACACCATATATTTT,CAISERFPGDSGNTIYF
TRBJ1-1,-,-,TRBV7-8,TGTGCCAGCAGCCAGCTTGGGGCGAACACTGAAGCTTTCTTT,CASSQLGANTEAFF
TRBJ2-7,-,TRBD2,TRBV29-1,TGCAGCGTCCCAGGGACTAGCGGGAGTAGTGAGCAGTACTTC,CSVPGTSGSSEQYF
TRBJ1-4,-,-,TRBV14,TGTGCCAGCAGCCAAACGACAGGGTTTTTT,CASSQTTGFF
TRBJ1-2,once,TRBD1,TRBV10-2,TGCGCCAGCAGTTCAGGGGGCAAGGATGGCTACACCTTC,CASSSGGKDGYTF
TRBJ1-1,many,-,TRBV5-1,TGCGCCAGCAGCTTGGATTTAGCCCAGAAGATGAACACTGAAGCTTTCTTT,CASSLDLAQKMNTEAFF
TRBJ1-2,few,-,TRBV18,TGTGCCAGCTCACCACCGGGCACTCCCAACTATGGCTACACCTTC,CASSPPGTPNYGYTF
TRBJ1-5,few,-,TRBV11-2,TGTGCCAGCGTCACTATCTCCAATCAGCCCCAGCATTTT,CASVTISNQPQHF
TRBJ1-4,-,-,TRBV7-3,TGTGCCAGCAGCCTACAGACACATAATGAAAAACTGTTTTTT,CASSLQTHNEKLFF
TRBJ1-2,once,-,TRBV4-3,TGCGCCAGCAGCCAAGATGGGGACTTTGGCTACACCTTC,CASSQDGDFGYTF
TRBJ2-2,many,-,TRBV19,TGTGCCAGTAATGTTTGGGGAAACACCGGGGAGCTGTTTTTT,CASNVWGNTGELFF
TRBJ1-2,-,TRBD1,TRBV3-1,TGTGCCAGCAGCCGGGCTCACGGACAGGGAAGCTATGGCTACACCTTC,CASSRAHGQGSYGYTF
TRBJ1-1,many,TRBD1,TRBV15,TGTGCCACCAGCAGAGGGCAGGGGGCATGGATGGACACTGAAGCTTTCTTT,CATSRGQGAWMDTEAFF
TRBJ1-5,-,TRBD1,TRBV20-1,TGCAGTGCCGGGACAGGGGCCCTCAAGCCCCAGCATTTT,CSAGTGALKPQHF
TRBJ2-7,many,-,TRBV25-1,TGTGCCAGCAGTGCCGACAGAGGAGTCTACGAGCAGTACTTC,CASSADRGVYEQYF
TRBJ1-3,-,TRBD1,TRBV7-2,TGTGCCAGCAGCATTGACAGGGTGAGGCTGAACACCATATATTTT,CASSIDRVRLNTIYF
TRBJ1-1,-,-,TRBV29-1,TGCAGCGTTGAAGATCGCGGGGCTTTCTTT,CSVEDRGAFF
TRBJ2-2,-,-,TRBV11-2,TGTGCCAGCAGCCCCCGGGACGGCGACACCGGGGAGCTGTTTTTT,CASSPRDGDTGELFF
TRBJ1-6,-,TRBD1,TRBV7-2,TGTGCCAGCAGCTTACAGCAGGGGGGCCCTGATTCACCCCTCCACTTT,CASSLQQGGPDSPLHF
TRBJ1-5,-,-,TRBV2,TGTGCCAGCAGTGGACTCGGGGGCTTCAATCAGCCCCAGCATTTT,CASSGLGGFNQPQHF
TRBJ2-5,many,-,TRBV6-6,TGTGCCAGCAGTTACTGGAACCAGGGTTACGAGGAGACCCAGTACTTC,CASSYWNQGYEETQYF
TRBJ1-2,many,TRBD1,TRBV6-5,TGTGCCAGCAGAATGACAGGGGGCGCAGGTGGCTATGGCTACACCTTC,CASRMTGGAGGYGYTF
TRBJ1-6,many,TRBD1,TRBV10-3,TGTGCCATCAATACAGGGGAAGATAATTCACCCCTCCACTTT,CAINTGEDNSPLHF
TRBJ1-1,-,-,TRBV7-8,TGTGCCAGCTTGGGGGGACGCCAGAACACTGAAGCTTTCTTT,CASLGGRQNTEAFF
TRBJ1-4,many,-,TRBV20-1,TGCAGTGCTCCAACAGATGGAAAACTGTTTTTT,CSAPTDGKLFF
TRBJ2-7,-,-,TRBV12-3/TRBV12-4,TGTGCCAGCAGTTTATCTCGCCCCTACGAGCAGTACTTC,CASSLSRPYEQYF
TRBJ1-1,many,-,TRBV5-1,TGTGCCAGCAGCTTAAGCGGGGGAAACACTGAAGCTTTCTTT,CASSLSGGNTEAFF
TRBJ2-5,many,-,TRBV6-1,TGTGCCAGCAGTGAGCTAAGGAGGGAGACCCAGTACTTC,CASSELRRETQYF
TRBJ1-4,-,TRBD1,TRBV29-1,TGCAGCGTATACGACAGGGGGGACACCAGAGGGGAAAAACTGTTTTTT,CSVYDRGDTRGEKLFF
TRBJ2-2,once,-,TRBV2,TGTGCCAGCAGTGCTCAGACAGACGGTCGTAACACCGGGGAGCTGTTTTTT,CASSAQTDGRNTGELFF
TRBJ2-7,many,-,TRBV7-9,TGTGCCAGCAGCGCAAGTTGGTACGAGCAGTACTTC,CASSASWYEQYF
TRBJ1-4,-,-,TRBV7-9,TGTGCCAGCAGCCCCCTGACCCAATCACTCAAAGAAAAACTGTTTTTT,CASSPLTQSLKEKLFF
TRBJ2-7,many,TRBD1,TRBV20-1,TGCAGTGCTAGGCGACAGGGGCGGTCGTTCGAGCAGTACTTC,CSARRQGRSFEQYF
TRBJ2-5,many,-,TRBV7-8,TGTGCCAGCAGCTTGGGCTCGACTAGTCTTTTTGAGACCCAGTACTTC,CASSLGSTSLFETQYF
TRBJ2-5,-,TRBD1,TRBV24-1,TGTGCCACCAGTGATCCGGACAGGGGGCGGGAGAGCCAGTACTTC,CATSDPDRGRESQYF
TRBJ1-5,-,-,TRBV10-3,TGTGCCATCAGTTTTAGGACAGATTCTAATCAGCCCCAGCATTTT,CAISFRTDSNQPQHF
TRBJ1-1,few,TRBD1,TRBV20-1,TGCAGTTCCCGCCGGGACAGGGTATTTCATTTCGAAGCTTTCTTT,CSSRRDRVFHFEAFF
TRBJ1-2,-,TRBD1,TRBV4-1,TGCGCCAGCAGCCAAGAGGGGACAGGGGGCGTCTATGGCTACACCTTC,CASSQEGTGGVYGYTF
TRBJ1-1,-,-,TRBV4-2,TGTGCCAGCAGCCAAGATGAGGGGATTAACACTGAAGCTTTCTTT,CASSQDEGINTEAFF
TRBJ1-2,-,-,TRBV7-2,TGCGCCAGCAGCCAAGATGCCCTCACTAAGTCTTATGGCTACACCTTC,CASSQDALTKSYGYTF
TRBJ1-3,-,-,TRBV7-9,TGTGCCAGCAGCTTTGGGGGACTGAACACCATATATTTT,CASSFGGLNTIYF
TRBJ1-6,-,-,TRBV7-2,TGTGCCAGCAGCTCAAGGAGATGGGATTCACCCCTCCACTTT,CASSSRRWDSPLHF
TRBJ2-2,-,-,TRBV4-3,TGCGCCAGCAGCCAAGATTTTGCCGGACGGACTGCGAACACCGGGGAGCTGTTTTTT,CASSQDFAGRTANTGELFF
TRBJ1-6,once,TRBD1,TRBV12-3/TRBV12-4,TGTGCCAGCAGCCCTAGGCCAGGGGGTTCACCCCTCCACTTT,CASSPRPGGSPLHF
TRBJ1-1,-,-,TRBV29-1,TGCAGCGTGGCTACAGGGCACGCTTTCTTT,CSVATGHAFF
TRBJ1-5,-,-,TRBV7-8,TGTGCCAGCAGCTTAGCGGTAACCCTCAATCAGCCCCAGCATTTT,CASSLAVTLNQPQHF